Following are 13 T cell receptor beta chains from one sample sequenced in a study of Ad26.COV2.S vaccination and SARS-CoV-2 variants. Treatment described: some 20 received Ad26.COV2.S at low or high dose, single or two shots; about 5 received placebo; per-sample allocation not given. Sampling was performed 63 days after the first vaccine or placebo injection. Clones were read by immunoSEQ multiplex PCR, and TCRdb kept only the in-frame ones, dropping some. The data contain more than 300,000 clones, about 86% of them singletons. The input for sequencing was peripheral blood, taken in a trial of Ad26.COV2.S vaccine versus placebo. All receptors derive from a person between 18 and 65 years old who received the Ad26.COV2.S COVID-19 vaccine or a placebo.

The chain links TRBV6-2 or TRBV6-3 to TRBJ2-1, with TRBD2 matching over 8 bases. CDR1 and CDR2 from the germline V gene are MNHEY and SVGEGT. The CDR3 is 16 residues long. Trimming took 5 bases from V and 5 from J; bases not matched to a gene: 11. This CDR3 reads CASSGGRAGANNEQFF. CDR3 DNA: TGTGCCAGCAGTGGGGGGAGAGCGGGAGCCAACAATGAGCAGTTCTTC.

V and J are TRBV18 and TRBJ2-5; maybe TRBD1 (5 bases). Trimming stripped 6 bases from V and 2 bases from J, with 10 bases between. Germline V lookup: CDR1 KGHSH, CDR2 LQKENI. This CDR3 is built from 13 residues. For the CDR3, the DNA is TGTGCCAGCTCTCAAGGACATCAAGAGACCCAGTACTTC. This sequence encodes CASSQGHQETQYF. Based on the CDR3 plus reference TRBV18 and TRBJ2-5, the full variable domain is NAGVMQNPRHLVRRRGQEARLRCSPMKGHSHVYWYRQLPEEGLKFMVYLQKENIIDESGMPKERFSAEFPKEGPSILRIQQVVRGDSAAYFCASSQGHQETQYFGPGTRLLVL.

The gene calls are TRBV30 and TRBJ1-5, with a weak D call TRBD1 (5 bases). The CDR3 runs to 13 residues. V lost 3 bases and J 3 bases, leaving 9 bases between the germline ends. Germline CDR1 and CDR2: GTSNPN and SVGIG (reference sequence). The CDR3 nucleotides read TGTGCCTGGAGGTTGACAGACAATCAGCCCCAGCATTTT. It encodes CAWRLTDNQPQHF.

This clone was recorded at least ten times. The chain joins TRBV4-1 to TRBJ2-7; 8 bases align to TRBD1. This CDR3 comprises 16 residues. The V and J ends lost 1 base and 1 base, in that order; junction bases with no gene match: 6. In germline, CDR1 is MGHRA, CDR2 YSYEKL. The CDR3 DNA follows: TGCGCCAGCAGCCAAGGAACAGGGGGACGTTCCTACGAGCAGTACTTC. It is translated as CASSQGTGGRSYEQYF.

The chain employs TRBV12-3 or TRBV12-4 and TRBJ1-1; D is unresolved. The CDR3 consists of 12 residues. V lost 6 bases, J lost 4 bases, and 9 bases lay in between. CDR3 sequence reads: CASSNPGTEAFF. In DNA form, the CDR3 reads TGTGCCAGCAGCAACCCGGGCACTGAAGCTTTCTTT.

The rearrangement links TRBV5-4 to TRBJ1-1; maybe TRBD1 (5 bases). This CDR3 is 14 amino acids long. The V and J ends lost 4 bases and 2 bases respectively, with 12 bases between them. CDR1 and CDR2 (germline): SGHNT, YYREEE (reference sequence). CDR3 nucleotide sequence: TGTGCCAGCAGCCCGGGACCACTAAACACTGAAGCTTTCTTT. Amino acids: CASSPGPLNTEAFF. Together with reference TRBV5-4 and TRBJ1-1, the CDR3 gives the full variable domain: ETGVTQSPTHLIKTRGQQVTLRCSSQSGHNTVSWYQQALGQGPQFIFQYYREEENGRGNFPPRFSGLQFPNYSSELNVNALELDDSALYLCASSPGPLNTEAFFGQGTRLTVV.

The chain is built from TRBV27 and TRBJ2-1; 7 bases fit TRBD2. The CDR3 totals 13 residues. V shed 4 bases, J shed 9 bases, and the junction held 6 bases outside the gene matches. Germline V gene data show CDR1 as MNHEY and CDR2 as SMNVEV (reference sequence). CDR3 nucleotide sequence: TGTGCCAGCAGTTGGGGCGGGAGCCCTGAGCAGTTCTTC. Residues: CASSWGGSPEQFF.

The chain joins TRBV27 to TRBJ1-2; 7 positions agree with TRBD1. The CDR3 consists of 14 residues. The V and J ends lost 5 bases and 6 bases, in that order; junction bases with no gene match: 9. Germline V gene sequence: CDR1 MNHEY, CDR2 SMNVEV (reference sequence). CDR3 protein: CASSPKTGYHGYTF. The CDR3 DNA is TGTGCCAGCAGTCCCAAGACAGGGTATCATGGCTACACCTTC.

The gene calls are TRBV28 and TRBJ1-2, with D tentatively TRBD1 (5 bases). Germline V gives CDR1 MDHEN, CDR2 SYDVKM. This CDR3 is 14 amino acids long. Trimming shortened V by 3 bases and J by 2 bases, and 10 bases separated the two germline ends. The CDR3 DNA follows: TGTGCCAGCAGTTTCCCCCGACAGAACTATGGCTACACCTTC. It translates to CASSFPRQNYGYTF.

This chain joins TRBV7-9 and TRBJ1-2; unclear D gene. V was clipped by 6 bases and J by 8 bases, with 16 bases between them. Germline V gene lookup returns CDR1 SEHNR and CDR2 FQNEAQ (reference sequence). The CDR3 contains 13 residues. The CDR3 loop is CASSTEHSGGYTF. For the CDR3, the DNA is TGTGCCAGCAGTACGGAGCATTCGGGGGGCTACACCTTC. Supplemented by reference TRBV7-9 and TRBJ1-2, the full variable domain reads DTGVSQNPRHKITKRGQNVTFRCDPISEHNRLYWYRQTLGQGPEFLTYFQNEAQLEKSRLLSDRFSAERPKGSFSTLEIQRTEQGDSAMYLCASSTEHSGGYTFGSGTRLTVV.

The CDR3 region has the DNA TGTGCCAGTAGTAAGCAGGGGTTTAGCAATCAGCCCCAGCATTTT. It translates to CASSKQGFSNQPQHF. The chain uses TRBV19 and TRBJ1-5; possibly TRBD1 for D (6 bases). The ends were cut back, 4 bases at V and 0 bases at J, with 10 bases in the middle. The CDR3 extends over 15 amino acids. Germline CDR1 LNHDA, CDR2 SQIVND (reference sequence).

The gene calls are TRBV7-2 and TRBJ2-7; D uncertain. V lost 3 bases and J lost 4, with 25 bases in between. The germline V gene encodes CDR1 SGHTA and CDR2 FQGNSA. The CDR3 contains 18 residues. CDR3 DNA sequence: TGTGCCAGCAGCTTCCATCATTCTGGTGGCTCCTTGGGTTACGAGCAGTACTTC. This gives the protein CASSFHHSGGSLGYEQYF.

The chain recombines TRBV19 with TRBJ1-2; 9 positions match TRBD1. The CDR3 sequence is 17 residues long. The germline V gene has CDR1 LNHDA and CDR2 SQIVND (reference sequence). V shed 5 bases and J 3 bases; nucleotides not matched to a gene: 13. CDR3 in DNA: TGTGCCAGTAGTGCTTCGACAGGGGGGCCTCCCTACTATGGCTACACCTTC. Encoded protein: CASSASTGGPPYYGYTF.